The entry below describes one TCR beta chain. This sample was included in a study of blood T cell repertoires in COVID-19. In the study overall: From T cells, B-cell-depleted T cells, or PBMCs came the material, which was cDNA or gDNA.

Assay: immunoSEQ multiplex PCR; the TCRdb copy retains only in-frame clones and omits some. This table holds roughly 200,000 clones, around four fifths found once. This CDR3 contains 14 residues. The trim removed 6 bases at V and 5 bases at J, leaving 2 bases unmatched. Looked up from germline, CDR1 is SNHLY and CDR2 is FYNNEI. This clonotype was obtained from a man aged 40-49 years with active or convalescent COVID-19. Sequenced material: peripheral blood. The V and J genes are TRBV2 and TRBJ1-3, with 12 bases lining up with TRBD1. The CDR3 reads CASRGTGGRNTIYF. The CDR3, as DNA: TGTGCCAGCAGGGGGACAGGGGGCAGAAACACCATATATTTT. Combining the CDR3 with reference TRBV2 and TRBJ1-3 gives the whole variable domain EPEVTQTPSHQVTQMGQEVILRCVPISNHLYFYWYRQILGQKVEFLVSFYNNEISEKSEIFDDQFSVERPDGSNFTLKIRSTKLEDSAMYFCASRGTGGRNTIYFGEGSWLTVV.